This T cell receptor (beta chain) was identified in a study of human T cells and chemical hapten exposure. CDR3 length equals 13 residues. Trimming pared 6 bases from V and 5 bases from J, leaving 10 bases between. This sample's time point: healthy volunteer bleed at 6 weeks. Unfractionated whole blood was the source from which total RNA was extracted. This clonotype came up many times. The antigen is unknown. Individual cDNA molecules received unique molecular identifiers in the library. TCRdb reprocessed the RACE reads with MiXCR, giving one entry per CDR3 protein. The sample consists of over 35,000 distinct CDR3 sequences, about 3.7% of them appearing once. Study-level results: Counts of TCRs above 1 in 1000 frequency stayed unchanged with DPC sensitization.

The sequenced sample consisted of whole blood. The V and J genes are TRBV12-3 or TRBV12-4 and TRBJ2-2, with unresolved D. This receptor was taken from a human donor in good health. Some clones in this sample may be carry-over from other donors' samples. The CDR3 loop reads CASRLGWTGELFF. CDR3 in DNA: TGTGCCAGCAGGCTTGGATGGACCGGGGAGCTGTTTTTT.